Presented here are 28 T cell receptor beta chains from one specimen sequenced in a study of post-analysis software for immune sequencing data. Study outcomes and limitations: In patients, roughly 5 TRBV segments were more frequent than in controls, with TRBV5-6, TRBV5-1 and TRBV20-1 among them.

Presence of unique molecular identifiers characterized the TCR beta cDNA libraries. One entry per CDR3 protein, called by TCRdb with MiXCR from the PCR reads. The sample contains hundreds of thousands of distinct CDR3 sequences, approximately 59% of which appear only once. Their antigens remain unidentified. Sequences were obtained from blood. All receptors come from a girl under 10 years old with multiple sclerosis.

The rearrangement uses TRBV5-5 and TRBJ1-1; 8 nucleotides agree with TRBD1. This CDR3 contains 15 residues. CDR1 and CDR2 (germline): SGHKS, YYEKEE (reference sequence). V shed 4 bases and J 1 base; nucleotides not matched to a gene: 6. Here the CDR3 reads CASSHRQGQNTEAFF. The CDR3 nucleotides read TGTGCCAGCAGCCACCGACAGGGGCAGAACACTGAAGCTTTCTTT.

The CDR3 sequence: CASKPGQGAYEQYF. CDR3 sequence (DNA): TGCGCCAGCAAACCGGGACAAGGAGCCTACGAGCAGTACTTC. The rearrangement uses TRBV5-1 and TRBJ2-7; tentatively, D is TRBD1 (6 bases). Per the germline V gene, CDR1 is SGHRS and CDR2 is YFSETQ. V was cut by 6 bases and J by 2 bases, with 15 bases left in between. There are 14 residues in the CDR3.

This chain joins TRBV6-8 and TRBJ2-1, with 8 bases identical to TRBD2. Germline V CDR1 and CDR2: MNHGY, SAAAGT. The J segment lost 6 bases and the V segment lost 2 bases, leaving 15 bases of the junction unmatched. The length of the CDR3 is 18 residues. The CDR3 DNA reads TGTGCCAGCAGTTACCCCCCGGGGACGAGCGGGAGTGGCAATGAGCAGTTCTTC. The encoded protein is CASSYPPGTSGSGNEQFF.

V and J are TRBV27 and TRBJ1-2; no definite D call. The CDR3 is made up of 13 amino acids. Germline CDR1 reads MNHEY; CDR2 reads SMNVEV (reference sequence). V gave up 0 bases and J gave up 7 bases, with 9 bases separating them. This CDR3 reads CASSLSDGRGYTF. The CDR3 DNA is TGTGCCAGCAGTTTATCAGACGGACGTGGCTACACCTTC.

This clonotype has a handful of counts. The chain recombines TRBV20-1 with TRBJ2-5; D not certain. This CDR3 has 13 residues. The germline V gene encodes CDR1 DFQATT and CDR2 SNEGSKA (reference sequence). V lost 3 bases and J lost 7, with 15 bases in between. The CDR3 DNA is TGCAGTGCTAGGTCTCGCCGGCCGGGGACCCAGTACTTC. Translated: CSARSRRPGTQYF.

The rearrangement joins TRBV6-5 to TRBJ2-2, with TRBD2 matching over 9 bases. The CDR3 extends over 17 amino acids. Germline CDR1 MNHEY, CDR2 SVGAGI. V lost 0 bases and J lost 0; bases outside the gene matches: 2. The chain's CDR3 is CASSYSRGRANTGELFF. DNA of the CDR3: TGTGCCAGCAGTTACTCGCGCGGGAGGGCGAACACCGGGGAGCTGTTTTTT.

This clonotype was counted only a few times. The V gene is TRBV7-9, the J gene TRBJ2-7; a possible D gene is TRBD2 (5 bases). Germline V CDR1 and CDR2: SEHNR, FQNEAQ (reference sequence). V lost 3 bases, J lost 3 bases, and 18 bases lay in between. CDR3 size: 16 residues. The CDR3 sequence is CASSFSSTRLIYEQYF. CDR3 coding DNA: TGTGCCAGCAGCTTTTCAAGTACTAGGTTAATCTACGAGCAGTACTTC. Full variable domain (missing parts from reference TRBV7-9 and TRBJ2-7): DTGVSQNPRHKITKRGQNVTFRCDPISEHNRLYWYRQTLGQGPEFLTYFQNEAQLEKSRLLSDRFSAERPKGSFSTLEIQRTEQGDSAMYLCASSFSSTRLIYEQYFGPGTRLTVT.

The rearrangement uses TRBV18 and TRBJ1-5; possibly TRBD1 for D (6 bases). V lost 3 bases and J 3 bases, leaving 24 bases between the germline ends. Germline CDR1 and CDR2: KGHSH and LQKENI. The CDR3 sequence is 19 residues long. The CDR3 sequence: CASSPGGGARWSVNQPQHF. The CDR3 bases are TGTGCCAGCTCACCCGGTGGGGGGGCGCGCTGGAGTGTCAATCAGCCCCAGCATTTT.

V gene TRBV2 combines with J gene TRBJ2-5; a weak D match, TRBD2 (6 bases). The CDR3 is made up of 14 amino acids. The ends were cut back, 7 bases at V and 4 bases at J, with 16 bases in the middle. Germline V gene data show CDR1 as SNHLY and CDR2 as FYNNEI. CDR3: CASTPWGEGETQYF. CDR3 sequence (DNA): TGTGCCAGCACTCCCTGGGGGGAAGGAGAGACCCAGTACTTC.

This clonotype was recorded a few times. The V gene is TRBV7-9, the J gene TRBJ2-5; 7 nucleotides match TRBD2. CDR3 length: 13 residues. V gave up 1 base and J gave up 11 bases; unmatched junction bases: 7. Per the germline V gene, CDR1 is SEHNR and CDR2 is FQNEAQ (reference sequence). CDR3 DNA sequence: TGTGCCAGCAGCTTAGTGCCCGCGGGAGAGCAGTACTTC. This sequence encodes CASSLVPAGEQYF.

This clonotype was detected once. The chain recombines TRBV6-5 with TRBJ2-1; TRBD2 agrees at 8 bases. V was pared by 8 bases and J by 2 bases, with 5 bases of the junction left unmatched. This CDR3 contains 14 residues. Germline V gene sequence: CDR1 MNHEY, CDR2 SVGAGI. Written as DNA, the CDR3 is TGTGCCAGCCTATCCGGGGGGGCCTACAATGAGCAGTTCTTC. Its translation: CASLSGGAYNEQFF.

This sequence joins TRBV12-5 and TRBJ2-7, with 9 bases lining up with TRBD1. The CDR3 runs to 14 residues. The germline CDR1 and CDR2 sequences are LGHNT and FRNRAP. With 6 bases clipped from V and 6 bases from J, the junction kept 9 bases outside the gene matches. The CDR3 DNA follows: TGTGCTAGTGGACTCGGGACAGGGAGATCCGAGCAGTACTTC. This codes for CASGLGTGRSEQYF. The variable domain in full, completed from reference TRBV12-5 and TRBJ2-7, reads DARVTQTPRHKVTEMGQEVTMRCQPILGHNTVFWYRQTMMQGLELLAYFRNRAPLDDSGMPKDRFSAEMPDATLATLKIQPSEPRDSAVYFCASGLGTGRSEQYFGPGTRLTVT.

This clonotype occurred once. The chain couples TRBV4-1 to TRBJ1-1, with 10 bases matching TRBD1. Germline V gene data show CDR1 as MGHRA and CDR2 as YSYEKL. The V gene end was trimmed by 4 bases and the J gene end by 6 bases; junction bases not matched to a gene: 11. The CDR3 has 16 amino acids. The DNA of the CDR3 is TGCGCCAGCAGCCCCCCCGGGACAGGGGTAAACGCTGAAGCTTTCTTT. Its translation is CASSPPGTGVNAEAFF.

For the CDR3, the DNA is TGCAGTGCTCCCCGGGGAAACCCTTACGAGCAGTACTTC. This sequence encodes CSAPRGNPYEQYF. The genes are TRBV20-1 and TRBJ2-5; weak D call: TRBD2 (5 bases). The end of the DNA fits TRBJ2-7 better, so the J call may be wrong. The CDR3 runs to 13 residues. Germline V gene lookup returns CDR1 DFQATT and CDR2 SNEGSKA (reference sequence).

This clonotype was recorded a few times. The rearrangement joins TRBV11-2 to TRBJ2-1; TRBD2 agrees at 13 bases. After removal of 4 bases from V and 8 bases from J, the junction contained 11 bases not matched to a gene. CDR3 length equals 17 residues. Germline V lookup: CDR1 SGHAT, CDR2 FQNNGV. The CDR3 DNA is TGTGCCAGCAGCTATGGACTACTAGCGGGAGGGGTTTATGAGCAGTTCTTC. It codes for CASSYGLLAGGVYEQFF.

This clonotype was recorded at least ten times. The chain has TRBV11-2 and TRBJ2-7; TRBD1 is a possible D gene (5 bases). Trimming cost V 5 bases and J 4 bases, with 21 bases left between them. Germline V CDR1 and CDR2: SGHAT, FQNNGV. The CDR3 contains 16 residues. This CDR3 reads CASSRVSQARAYEQYF. CDR3 nucleotide sequence: TGTGCCAGCAGCCGTGTTTCACAGGCAAGGGCTTACGAGCAGTACTTC. Full variable domain (remainder filled in from reference TRBV11-2 and TRBJ2-7): EAGVAQSPRYKIIEKRQSVAFWCNPISGHATLYWYQQILGQGPKLLIQFQNNGVVDDSQLPKDRFSAERLKGVDSTLKIQPAKLEDSAVYLCASSRVSQARAYEQYFGPGTRLTVT.

The chain carries TRBV9 and TRBJ2-1; 8 bases are a match to TRBD2. The length of the CDR3 is 15 residues. The germline V gene has CDR1 SGDLS and CDR2 YYNGEE. With V trimmed by 4 bases and J by 5 bases, 8 bases remained unmatched. The CDR3: CASSIEGLVNNEQFF. The CDR3 DNA is TGTGCCAGCAGCATAGAGGGACTAGTCAACAATGAGCAGTTCTTC.

This clonotype was recorded many times. The chain couples TRBV20-1 to TRBJ2-5; D might be TRBD1 (5 bases). The CDR3 contains 12 residues. The germline V and J ends were trimmed by 5 bases and 5 bases, with 12 bases remaining between them. Germline V gives CDR1 DFQATT, CDR2 SNEGSKA (reference sequence). The CDR3 region has the DNA TGCAGTGCTCGCACAGGTCCGGAGACCCAGTACTTC. It specifies CSARTGPETQYF.

The chain uses TRBV24-1 and TRBJ2-3; D gene ambiguous. Germline V gives CDR1 KGHDR, CDR2 SFDVKD. V was shortened by 4 bases and J by 3 bases, with 10 bases between the two germline ends. This CDR3 has 14 residues. Here the CDR3 reads CATSEYSSTDTQYF. The CDR3 nucleotides read TGTGCCACCAGTGAGTACTCCTCAACAGATACGCAGTATTTT.

The rearrangement joins TRBV29-1 to TRBJ2-3; D is ambiguous. The germline CDR1 and CDR2 sequences are SQVTM and ANQGSEA. Trimming took 7 bases from V and 0 from J, leaving 8 bases between them. There are 12 residues in the CDR3. In nucleotides, the CDR3 is TGCAGCGCAGGCCATAGCACAGATACGCAGTATTTT. The encoded protein is CSAGHSTDTQYF.

Note on this clonotype: The CDR3 carries no conserved terminal phenylalanine or tryptophan, so it likely arises from a read error. V usage is TRBV29-1 and J usage is TRBJ2-5; no firm D call. The CDR3 consists of 12 residues. Germline V lookup: CDR1 SQVTM, CDR2 ANQGSEA. CDR3 nucleotide sequence: TGCAGCGTTCTGGACCCCCAAGGGACCCAGTACGTC. It encodes CSVLDPQGTQYV.

The rearrangement links TRBV9 to TRBJ2-5, with D uncertain. The DNA end is a closer match to TRBJ2-7, so the J assignment may be wrong. CDR3 size: 13 residues. Germline V gene sequence: CDR1 SGDLS, CDR2 YYNGEE. The DNA for the CDR3 is TGTGCCAGCAGCCCAATGGACGGCTACGAGCAGTACTTC. Translating gives CASSPMDGYEQYF.

This clonotype occurred once. The rearrangement joins TRBV12-3 or TRBV12-4 to TRBJ1-2; possible D gene TRBD1, 5 bases. V lost 3 bases, J lost 8 bases, and 10 bases lay in between. The CDR3 loop spans 12 amino acids. In nucleotides, the CDR3 is TGTGCCAGCAGTTTGCCAGGGTTAGGCTACACCTTC. It translates to CASSLPGLGYTF.

This clonotype was found a few times. V usage is TRBV20-1 and J usage is TRBJ2-7; maybe TRBD2 (6 bases). Germline V gives CDR1 DFQATT, CDR2 SNEGSKA (reference sequence). V lost 0 bases to trimming and J lost 3 bases, with 12 bases between them. This CDR3 spans 14 amino acids. CDR3 in amino acids: CSAREGGNNYEQYF. DNA of the CDR3: TGCAGTGCTAGAGAAGGCGGGAACAACTACGAGCAGTACTTC.

CDR3 sequence (DNA): TGTGCCAGCAGTTTACTACAGGGGAGCTACAATGAGCAGTTCTTC. Its translation: CASSLLQGSYNEQFF. The J gene is TRBJ2-1, the V gene TRBV27, with 7 bases aligning to TRBD1. The V and J ends lost 2 bases and 3 bases, in that order; junction bases with no gene match: 4. The CDR3 loop spans 15 amino acids. In germline, CDR1 is MNHEY, CDR2 SMNVEV (reference sequence).

The chain carries TRBV14 and TRBJ2-5, with D perhaps matching TRBD1 or TRBD2 (6 bases each). The CDR3 is made up of 14 amino acids. Germline V CDR1 and CDR2: SGHDN, FVKESK. Between the trimmed V and J ends, which lost 1 base and 5 bases, there was a span of 11 bases. CDR3 nucleotide sequence: TGTGCCAGCAGCCAAGCGGGGGCAGGGGAGACCCAGTACTTC. Translating gives CASSQAGAGETQYF.

This clonotype appeared a few times. The chain couples TRBV29-1 to TRBJ2-7, with D possibly being TRBD1 (6 bases). The CDR3 totals 12 residues. Trimming pared 6 bases from V and 4 bases from J, leaving 13 bases between. From germline, CDR1 is SQVTM and CDR2 ANQGSEA. The CDR3: CSVGPDSYEQYF. Here the CDR3 DNA reads TGCAGCGTGGGGCCGGACAGTTACGAGCAGTACTTC.

This clonotype came up many times. This chain connects TRBV12-3 or TRBV12-4 to TRBJ2-7; 14 bases are a match to TRBD2. CDR3 length equals 14 residues. V trimming: 6 bases; J trimming: 3 bases; junction bases outside the gene matches: 1. CDR3 protein: CASSGTSGSYEQYF. CDR3 DNA sequence: TGTGCCAGCAGCGGGACTAGCGGGAGCTACGAGCAGTACTTC.